Listed here are 22 T cell receptor beta chains from one sample, sequenced in a study of cytomegalovirus exposure and HLA in healthy donors. The PCR was carried out with 60 Vbeta primers and 13 Jbeta primers. The table came from immunoSEQ multiplex PCR; TCRdb's copy has only in-frame clones and leaves some out. In the table there are under 200,000 clones, 80% to 90% of which are singletons. Sequencing used PBMCs. The receptor set was obtained from a man aged 18 to 30 in good health and CMV-seropositive.

The chain uses TRBV10-3 and TRBJ2-2; TRBD2 matches 8 bases. CDR3 size: 18 residues. J gave up 3 bases and V 2 bases, and 11 bases lay outside the gene matches. Germline values: CDR1 ENHRY, CDR2 SYGVKD. CDR3 coding DNA: TGTGCCATCAGTGAGACCCCCAGTAGCGGGACCTACACCGGGGAGCTGTTTTTT. Translated: CAISETPSSGTYTGELFF.

The V and J genes are TRBV19 and TRBJ1-4; TRBD1 matches 7 bases. V trimming: 7 bases; J trimming: 7 bases; junction bases outside the gene matches: 15. The V gene's germline CDR1 is LNHDA and CDR2 SQIVND (reference sequence). The CDR3 has 16 amino acids. CDR3 amino acids: CASTDTRQGWGEKLFF. The CDR3 nucleotides are TGTGCCAGTACCGACACCCGACAGGGATGGGGTGAAAAACTGTTTTTT.

The rearrangement links TRBV5-1 to TRBJ2-7, with 8 nucleotides matching TRBD1. CDR1 and CDR2 (germline): SGHRS, YFSETQ. The CDR3 has 17 residues. Trimming took 0 bases from V and 7 from J; bases not matched to a gene: 15. Here the CDR3 DNA reads TGCGCCAGCAGCTTGGTCCCCTTGGAGCAGGGGGCTCGGGAGCAGTACTTC. This encodes CASSLVPLEQGAREQYF. Looking up the rest from reference TRBV5-1 and TRBJ2-7 gives the full variable domain: KAGVTQTPRYLIKTRGQQVTLSCSPISGHRSVSWYQQTPGQGLQFLFEYFSETQRNKGNFPGRFSGRQFSNSRSEMNVSTLELGDSALYLCASSLVPLEQGAREQYFGPGTRLTVT.

This chain joins TRBV5-4 and TRBJ2-2; possible D gene TRBD1, 5 bases. The germline V gene has CDR1 SGHNT and CDR2 YYREEE (reference sequence). The CDR3 spans 17 residues. Trimming removed 1 base from V and 1 base from J, with 14 bases in between. CDR3 loop: CASSLKAGQVNTGELFF. The CDR3 DNA follows: TGTGCCAGCAGCTTGAAAGCAGGGCAGGTGAACACCGGGGAGCTGTTTTTT.

The chain uses TRBV5-1 and TRBJ2-2; D possibly corresponds to TRBD2 (5 bases). V lost 4 bases to trimming and J lost 1 base, with 14 bases between them. Germline-derived CDR1 and CDR2 are SGHRS and YFSETQ. This CDR3 has 16 residues. The CDR3 loop is CASSLGIGENTGELFF. The DNA of the CDR3 is TGCGCCAGCAGCCTGGGAATCGGGGAGAACACCGGGGAGCTGTTTTTT. Full variable domain (remainder filled in from reference TRBV5-1 and TRBJ2-2): KAGVTQTPRYLIKTRGQQVTLSCSPISGHRSVSWYQQTPGQGLQFLFEYFSETQRNKGNFPGRFSGRQFSNSRSEMNVSTLELGDSALYLCASSLGIGENTGELFFGEGSRLTVL.

This clone was recorded once. The V call is TRBV6-1, the J call TRBJ1-2, with 9 bases matching TRBD1. The length of the CDR3 is 16 residues. In germline, CDR1 is MNHNS, CDR2 SASEGT. V lost 6 bases to trimming and J lost 4 bases; unmatched junction nucleotides: 12. As DNA, the CDR3 is TGTGCCAGCAGGGAATATAAAGACAGGGGGGCCTATGGCTACACCTTC. Protein sequence: CASREYKDRGAYGYTF.

This rearrangement joins TRBV9 to TRBJ2-3, with 7 bases lining up with TRBD2. The CDR3 covers 15 residues. V shed 3 bases and J 5 bases; nucleotides not matched to a gene: 9. Germline lookup yields CDR1 SGDLS and CDR2 YYNGEE. In nucleotides, the CDR3 is TGTGCCAGCAGCGCCGTGGCGGGGGAGAAAGATACGCAGTATTTT. It specifies CASSAVAGEKDTQYF. Combining the CDR3 with reference TRBV9 and TRBJ2-3 gives the whole variable domain DSGVTQTPKHLITATGQRVTLRCSPRSGDLSVYWYQQSLDQGLQFLIQYYNGEERAKGNILERFSAQQFPDLHSELNLSSLELGDSALYFCASSAVAGEKDTQYFGPGTRLTVL.

The rearrangement uses TRBV9 and TRBJ1-2; 7 bases are a match to TRBD1. The CDR3 has 13 amino acids. Germline lookup yields CDR1 SGDLS and CDR2 YYNGEE. V lost 3 bases, J lost 5 bases, and 4 bases stayed unmatched. DNA for the CDR3: TGTGCCAGCAGCGGAAGACAGGGATATGGCTACACCTTC. This translates into CASSGRQGYGYTF.

This clone was seen a single time. The rearrangement links TRBV2 to TRBJ2-5; D perhaps matches TRBD1 (7 bases). This CDR3 spans 14 amino acids. With 6 bases removed from V and 2 bases from J, the gap between germline ends came to 13 bases. Looked up from germline, CDR1 is SNHLY and CDR2 is FYNNEI. The CDR3 loop is CASSGRQGQETQYF. CDR3 in DNA: TGTGCCAGCAGCGGGAGACAGGGTCAAGAGACCCAGTACTTC.

The rearrangement links TRBV9 to TRBJ2-1, with D possibly TRBD1 on 5 matching bases. CDR3 length equals 14 residues. V was cut by 0 bases and J by 9 bases, with 13 bases left in between. Looked up from germline, CDR1 is SGDLS and CDR2 is YYNGEE. CDR3 sequence: CASSVGSRAAEQFF. The CDR3 DNA follows: TGTGCCAGCAGCGTAGGATCCAGGGCCGCTGAGCAGTTCTTC.

V is TRBV5-5 and J is TRBJ2-3; 7 nucleotides match TRBD2. Germline lookup yields CDR1 SGHKS and CDR2 YYEKEE (reference sequence). This CDR3 has 15 amino acids. J lost 5 bases, V lost 3 bases, and 9 bases had no gene match. The CDR3 here is CASSWLAVVGDTQYF. The CDR3 DNA sequence: TGTGCCAGCAGCTGGCTAGCGGTGGTGGGAGATACGCAGTATTTT.

The chain has TRBV6-5 and TRBJ1-1; 7 nucleotides agree with TRBD1. Trimming at V came to 7 bases and at J to 0 bases, leaving 5 bases not matched to a gene. There are 14 residues in the CDR3. Germline CDR1 and CDR2: MNHEY and SVGAGI. CDR3 in DNA: TGTGCCAGCAACCCGGGACAGCTGAACACTGAAGCTTTCTTT. Its translation: CASNPGQLNTEAFF.

The chain is built from TRBV18 and TRBJ1-1; D gene uncertain. The germline V gene encodes CDR1 KGHSH and CDR2 LQKENI. With 3 bases removed from V and 5 bases from J, the gap between germline ends came to 16 bases. This CDR3 spans 15 amino acids. CDR3 sequence: CASSPYRPGATEAFF. CDR3 in DNA: TGTGCCAGCTCACCCTACCGACCGGGAGCGACTGAAGCTTTCTTT.

V and J are TRBV6-6 and TRBJ1-4; D possibly corresponds to TRBD1 (6 bases). The CDR3 is 13 amino acids. Trimming stripped 7 bases from V and 8 bases from J, with 14 bases between. CDR1 MNHNY and CDR2 SVGAGI come from the germline V gene (reference sequence). This CDR3 is CASKAGGHEKLFF. CDR3 in DNA: TGTGCCAGCAAGGCGGGGGGCCACGAAAAACTGTTTTTT.

The chain uses TRBV6-5 and TRBJ1-1, with D tentatively TRBD1 (6 bases). CDR1 MNHEY and CDR2 SVGAGI come from the germline V gene. This CDR3 has 14 residues. Trimming stripped 2 bases from V and 11 bases from J, with 18 bases between. CDR3 DNA: TGTGCCAGCAGTTACACCGAACTACAGGGCTCCGCTTTCTTT. The encoded protein is CASSYTELQGSAFF.

Here the CDR3 reads CASSYGQGALRGYTF. In DNA form, the CDR3 reads TGTGCCAGCAGTTACGGACAGGGTGCCCTTCGAGGCTACACCTTC. The V and J genes are TRBV6-5 and TRBJ1-2; 8 bases agree with TRBD1. The germline V gene has CDR1 MNHEY and CDR2 SVGAGI. The CDR3 spans 15 residues. Germline trimming cut 2 bases from V and 8 bases from J; bases unmatched to any gene: 10.

This clone has more than one count but fewer than ten. The chain is built from TRBV15 and TRBJ2-5; 7 positions agree with TRBD2. The CDR3 has 14 residues. Germline V gene lookup returns CDR1 LNHNV and CDR2 YYDKDF (reference sequence). V was clipped by 4 bases and J by 3 bases; unmatched bases: 5. This CDR3 reads CATSIRSGEETQYF. DNA of the CDR3: TGTGCCACCAGCATAAGAAGCGGGGAAGAGACCCAGTACTTC. Full variable domain (rest looked up from reference TRBV15 and TRBJ2-5): DAMVIQNPRYQVTQFGKPVTLSCSQTLNHNVMYWYQQKSSQAPKLLFHYYDKDFNNEADTPDNFQSRRPNTSFCFLDIRSPGLGDTAMYLCATSIRSGEETQYFGPGTRLLVL.

The V gene is TRBV4-1, the J gene TRBJ2-5; maybe TRBD2 (5 bases). The J call may be in error: the DNA end matches TRBJ2-7 better. CDR1 is MGHRA and CDR2 is YSYEKL in the germline V gene. The CDR3 has 15 amino acids. CDR3 in amino acids: CASSHLPGSVYEQYF. DNA of the CDR3: TGCGCCAGCAGCCACCTTCCGGGATCCGTTTACGAGCAGTACTTC.

This chain links TRBV10-1 with TRBJ1-6; no clear D gene. Trimming removed 7 bases from V and 8 bases from J, with 18 bases in between. The germline V gene has CDR1 WNHNN and CDR2 SYGVQD (reference sequence). This CDR3 contains 15 residues. For the CDR3, the DNA is TGCGCCAGCACCAGGAAGTGGGTTAATTATTCACCCCTCCACTTT. Translated: CASTRKWVNYSPLHF.

The rearrangement links TRBV7-9 to TRBJ1-4, with 8 bases lining up with TRBD1. The CDR3 spans 16 residues. V dropped 4 bases and J dropped 0; count of bases not matched to a gene: 4. Per germline, CDR1 SEHNR and CDR2 FQNEAQ (reference sequence). CDR3 nucleotides: TGTGCCAGCAGCTGGGGACAGGCCTCAACTAATGAAAAACTGTTTTTT. Residues: CASSWGQASTNEKLFF.

The chain joins TRBV6-1 to TRBJ1-2; TRBD1 matches 9 bases. CDR1 and CDR2 (germline): MNHNS, SASEGT. With V trimmed by 4 bases and J by 4 bases, 13 bases remained unmatched. The CDR3 length is 17 residues. Here the CDR3 DNA reads TGTGCCAGCAGTGGAGGGGTACAGGGGGCGCTTGGCTATGGCTACACCTTC. Protein product: CASSGGVQGALGYGYTF.

The V and J genes are TRBV4-1 and TRBJ1-2, with D perhaps matching TRBD1 (5 bases). The ends were cut back, 4 bases at V and 7 bases at J, with 13 bases in the middle. The V gene's germline CDR1 is MGHRA and CDR2 YSYEKL. This CDR3 has 13 amino acids. The CDR3 sequence is CASSPESRVGYTF. Written as DNA, the CDR3 is TGCGCCAGCAGCCCCGAATCCAGGGTTGGCTACACCTTC.